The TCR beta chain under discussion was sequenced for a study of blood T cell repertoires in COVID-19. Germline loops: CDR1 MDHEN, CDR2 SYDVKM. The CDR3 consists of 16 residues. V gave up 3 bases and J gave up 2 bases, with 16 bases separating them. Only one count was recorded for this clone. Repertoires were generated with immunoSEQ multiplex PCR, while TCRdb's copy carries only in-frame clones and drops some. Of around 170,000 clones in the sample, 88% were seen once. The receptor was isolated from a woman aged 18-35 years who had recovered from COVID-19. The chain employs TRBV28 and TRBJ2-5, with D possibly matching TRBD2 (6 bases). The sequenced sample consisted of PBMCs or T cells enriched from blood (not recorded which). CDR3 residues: CASSFFISGAQETQYF. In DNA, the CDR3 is TGTGCCAGCAGTTTTTTCATTAGCGGAGCTCAAGAGACCCAGTACTTC. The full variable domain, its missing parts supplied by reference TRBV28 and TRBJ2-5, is DVKVTQSSRYLVKRTGEKVFLECVQDMDHENMFWYRQDPGLGLRLIYFSYDVKMKEKGDIPEGYSVSREKKERFSLILESASTNQTSMYLCASSFFISGAQETQYFGPGTRLLVL.